Shown below are 26 T cell receptor beta chains from a single sample sequenced in a study of blood T cell repertoires in COVID-19. Assay: immunoSEQ multiplex PCR; the TCRdb copy retains only in-frame clones and omits some. The table shows over 80,000 clones, with about 88% occurring only once. The sequenced material came from peripheral blood. These TCRs come from a woman older than 75 with acute or convalescent COVID-19.

The gene calls are TRBV4-2 and TRBJ2-3; 12 bases map to TRBD2. V lost 1 base, J lost 6 bases, and 8 bases stayed unmatched. The CDR3 runs to 17 residues. The germline V gene has CDR1 LGHNA and CDR2 YNFKEQ. The CDR3 loop is CASSQGETSGGGDTQYF. CDR3 nucleotides: TGTGCCAGCAGCCAAGGTGAGACTAGCGGGGGAGGTGATACGCAGTATTTT.

This clone was observed once. The chain joins TRBV10-3 to TRBJ2-2, with TRBD2 identical over 13 bases. CDR3 length equals 15 residues. CDR1 and CDR2 from the germline V gene are ENHRY and SYGVKD. Losses at the gene ends were 6 bases for V and 5 bases for J; bases not matched to a gene: 3. For the CDR3, the DNA is TGTGCCATCAGCGGACTAGCGGGAGTTACCGGGGAGCTGTTTTTT. Translation gives CAISGLAGVTGELFF.

The gene calls are TRBV7-2 and TRBJ2-7; perhaps TRBD2 as D (6 bases). Trimming left V 3 bases short and J 3 bases short, with 15 bases between. This CDR3 has 15 residues. Looked up from germline, CDR1 is SGHTA and CDR2 is FQGNSA. CDR3 residues: CASSFIRLAYYEQYF. DNA for the CDR3: TGTGCCAGCAGCTTTATCAGGCTAGCGTACTACGAGCAGTACTTC. The whole variable domain, remainder taken from reference TRBV7-2 and TRBJ2-7, is GAGVSQSPSNKVTEKGKDVELRCDPISGHTALYWYRQSLGQGLEFLIYFQGNSAPDKSGLPSDRFSAERTGGSVSTLTIQRTQQEDSAVYLCASSFIRLAYYEQYFGPGTRLTVT.

The rearrangement uses TRBV19 and TRBJ1-5; the D is unclear. CDR3 length: 12 amino acids. Germline CDR1 is LNHDA and CDR2 is SQIVND (reference sequence). Deletions cut 7 bases from V and 4 bases from J, with 8 bases between. The CDR3 loop reads CASTRTNQPQHF. CDR3 DNA: TGTGCCAGTACCCGGACTAATCAGCCCCAGCATTTT. Complete variable domain (other parts from reference TRBV19 and TRBJ1-5): DGGITQSPKYLFRKEGQNVTLSCEQNLNHDAMYWYRQDPGQGLRLIYYSQIVNDFQKGDIAEGYSVSREKKESFPLTVTSAQKNPTAFYLCASTRTNQPQHFGDGTRLSIL.

This clone was seen a single time. V gene TRBV18 combines with J gene TRBJ1-5; D is uncertain. V gave up 3 bases and J gave up 5 bases, with 11 bases separating them. This CDR3 spans 14 amino acids. The germline V gene encodes CDR1 KGHSH and CDR2 LQKENI. The DNA of the CDR3 is TGTGCCAGCTCACCGATTGGGGAGGATCAGCCCCAGCATTTT. Translated: CASSPIGEDQPQHF.

The chain links TRBV27 to TRBJ1-5; maybe TRBD1 (5 bases). Germline lookup yields CDR1 MNHEY and CDR2 SMNVEV (reference sequence). The CDR3 contains 14 residues. Trimming removed 5 bases from V and 2 bases from J, with 10 bases in between. The CDR3 region is CASSPGPRNQPQHF. The CDR3 region has the DNA TGTGCCAGCAGTCCAGGGCCGCGCAATCAGCCCCAGCATTTT.

V is TRBV19 and J is TRBJ1-1, with D unresolved. Germline assignment: CDR1 LNHDA and CDR2 SQIVND (reference sequence). The CDR3 length is 14 residues. Trimming shortened V by 3 bases and J by 4 bases, and 12 bases separated the two germline ends. CDR3 in amino acids: CASSIGSEGTEAFF. The CDR3 DNA reads TGTGCCAGTAGTATTGGTTCGGAGGGCACTGAAGCTTTCTTT.

The genes are TRBV28 and TRBJ1-5; the D gene is possibly TRBD1 (5 bases). With 1 base removed from V and 3 bases from J, the gap between germline ends came to 13 bases. The CDR3 totals 16 residues. Germline values: CDR1 MDHEN, CDR2 SYDVKM. As DNA, the CDR3 is TGTGCCAGCAGTTTATTTCGGGGGGAGACCAATCAGCCCCAGCATTTT. Its protein is CASSLFRGETNQPQHF.

V usage is TRBV15 and J usage is TRBJ1-1; TRBD1 might be the D (5 bases). Trimming cost V 1 base and J 6 bases, with 12 bases left between them. Germline assignment: CDR1 LNHNV and CDR2 YYDKDF (reference sequence). CDR3 length equals 14 residues. The chain's CDR3 is CATSRGDTGAEAFF. CDR3 sequence (DNA): TGTGCCACCAGCAGAGGAGATACAGGCGCTGAAGCTTTCTTT.

This chain links TRBV19 with TRBJ2-3; D unresolved. In germline, CDR1 is LNHDA, CDR2 SQIVND (reference sequence). The CDR3 runs to 13 residues. V gave up 6 bases and J gave up 5 bases, with 12 bases separating them. In DNA form, the CDR3 reads TGTGCCAGTAGCCTGCCAACGGGAGATACGCAGTATTTT. It yields the protein CASSLPTGDTQYF. Full variable domain (remainder filled in from reference TRBV19 and TRBJ2-3): DGGITQSPKYLFRKEGQNVTLSCEQNLNHDAMYWYRQDPGQGLRLIYYSQIVNDFQKGDIAEGYSVSREKKESFPLTVTSAQKNPTAFYLCASSLPTGDTQYFGPGTRLTVL.

The chain joins TRBV18 to TRBJ1-2, with D possibly being TRBD1 (5 bases). Trimming shortened V by 3 bases and J by 1 base, and 9 bases separated the two germline ends. This CDR3 comprises 14 residues. From germline, CDR1 is KGHSH and CDR2 LQKENI. The CDR3 nucleotides are TGTGCCAGCTCACCTACAGGTCTTAACTATGGCTACACCTTC. Protein sequence: CASSPTGLNYGYTF.

The chain has TRBV4-1 and TRBJ2-5; unclear D gene. Trimming stripped 1 base from V and 1 base from J, with 7 bases between. CDR1 and CDR2 (germline): MGHRA, YSYEKL. The CDR3 extends over 14 amino acids. The CDR3 reads CASSQGIVQETQYF. For the CDR3, the DNA is TGCGCCAGCAGCCAAGGAATAGTCCAAGAGACCCAGTACTTC.

The chain employs TRBV19 and TRBJ2-5, with 10 bases aligning to TRBD1. Germline CDR1 LNHDA, CDR2 SQIVND (reference sequence). Trimming at V came to 10 bases and at J to 5 bases, leaving 10 bases not matched to a gene. The CDR3 runs to 14 residues. The CDR3 nucleotides are TGTGCCACCCGGAAGACAGGGGGCGGTGAGACCCAGTACTTC. Amino acids: CATRKTGGGETQYF.

The chain couples TRBV6-6 to TRBJ1-6; D is possibly TRBD1 (5 bases). CDR1 and CDR2 (germline): MNHNY, SVGAGI (reference sequence). This CDR3 comprises 14 residues. V lost 6 bases and J 10 bases, leaving 16 bases between the germline ends. The DNA of the CDR3 is TGTGCCAGCAGCCACGGGGGGACGGACTCACCCCTCCACTTT. This encodes CASSHGGTDSPLHF.

The rearrangement uses TRBV4-1 and TRBJ1-2; perhaps TRBD1 as D (5 bases). Per the germline V gene, CDR1 is MGHRA and CDR2 is YSYEKL. This CDR3 has 14 amino acids. Between the trimmed V and J ends, which lost 0 bases and 4 bases, there was a span of 9 bases. CDR3 sequence (DNA): TGCGCCAGCAGCCAAGATTACAGGCTCTATGGCTACACCTTC. Its translation: CASSQDYRLYGYTF.

V usage is TRBV10-2 and J usage is TRBJ1-2, with 7 bases identical to TRBD1. Per the germline V gene, CDR1 is WSHSY and CDR2 is SAAADI. This CDR3 spans 15 amino acids. With V trimmed by 5 bases and J by 4 bases, 10 bases remained unmatched. This chain's CDR3 is CASSMGQSGGYGYTF. CDR3 nucleotide sequence: TGCGCCAGCAGTATGGGACAGAGCGGTGGCTATGGCTACACCTTC.

The CDR3 spells CASSTTSRGADTQYF. Written as DNA, the CDR3 is TGTGCCAGCAGCACTACATCCAGGGGCGCAGATACGCAGTATTTT. V gene TRBV7-9 combines with J gene TRBJ2-3; D perhaps matches TRBD1 (6 bases). Germline CDR1 and CDR2: SEHNR and FQNEAQ (reference sequence). Between the trimmed V and J ends, which lost 5 bases and 4 bases, there was a span of 16 bases. This CDR3 contains 15 residues.

The chain links TRBV6-1 to TRBJ2-5; tentative D call: TRBD1 (5 bases). Trimming left V 2 bases short and J 0 bases short, with 16 bases between. Germline assignment: CDR1 MNHNS and CDR2 SASEGT. This CDR3 is built from 17 residues. The CDR3 DNA is TGTGCCAGCAGTGAATTTTGGTCAGGGTTTGACCAAGAGACCCAGTACTTC. Translated: CASSEFWSGFDQETQYF.

CDR3 coding DNA: TGTGCCAGTAGTATTCAGGTTCTCGGGGGAGATACGCAGTATTTT. As protein: CASSIQVLGGDTQYF. The gene calls are TRBV19 and TRBJ2-3, with a tentative D call TRBD2 (6 bases). The CDR3 has 15 amino acids. V lost 3 bases, J lost 5 bases, and 15 bases lay in between. The germline gives CDR1 LNHDA, CDR2 SQIVND (reference sequence).

The chain has TRBV2 and TRBJ1-6; D is ambiguous. From germline, CDR1 is SNHLY and CDR2 FYNNEI. Deletions cut 6 bases from V and 0 bases from J, with 18 bases between. CDR3 length: 18 residues. CDR3 nucleotides: TGTGCCAGCAGCCCCAGACGTGCAGCGAGCTCCTATAATTCACCCCTCCACTTT. It codes for CASSPRRAASSYNSPLHF.

The chain combines TRBV27 with TRBJ1-1; 9 nucleotides match TRBD1. The CDR3 loop spans 15 amino acids. Germline V gives CDR1 MNHEY, CDR2 SMNVEV (reference sequence). J gave up 1 base and V 6 bases, and 6 bases lay outside the gene matches. In DNA form, the CDR3 reads TGTGCCAGCAGCCGCCAGGGACAGGGGAACACTGAAGCTTTCTTT. It yields the protein CASSRQGQGNTEAFF.

The chain joins TRBV28 to TRBJ1-2; D is possibly TRBD1 (6 bases). Germline values: CDR1 MDHEN, CDR2 SYDVKM. Trimming shortened V by 3 bases and J by 6 bases, and 11 bases separated the two germline ends. There are 13 residues in the CDR3. The CDR3 region is CASSLTGIDGYTF. The CDR3 DNA reads as TGTGCCAGCAGTTTGACAGGCATCGATGGCTACACCTTC.

V and J are TRBV27 and TRBJ1-5, with TRBD1 as a possible D gene (5 bases). CDR1 and CDR2 from the germline V gene are MNHEY and SMNVEV (reference sequence). Trimming removed 5 bases from V and 0 bases from J, with 11 bases in between. This CDR3 has 15 residues. The CDR3 DNA reads as TGTGCCAGCAGTCAGGGCGGATATAGCAATCAGCCCCAGCATTTT. Its protein product is CASSQGGYSNQPQHF.

The genes are TRBV24-1 and TRBJ2-3; 7 nucleotides line up with TRBD1. V was pared by 3 bases and J by 3 bases, with 11 bases of the junction left unmatched. Germline V gene data show CDR1 as KGHDR and CDR2 as SFDVKD. The CDR3 is made up of 17 amino acids. This CDR3 reads CATSDPQPGRGTDTQYF. DNA for the CDR3: TGTGCCACCAGTGATCCCCAGCCGGGCAGGGGGACAGATACGCAGTATTTT.

The chain links TRBV4-1 to TRBJ1-3; the D is unclear. Per the germline V gene, CDR1 is MGHRA and CDR2 is YSYEKL. The CDR3 is made up of 15 amino acids. V shed 4 bases and J shed 0 bases, with 10 bases lying between them. The DNA of the CDR3 is TGCGCCAGCAGCCCGCGAGAATTCTCTGGAAACACCATATATTTT. Encoded protein: CASSPREFSGNTIYF.

The genes are TRBV9 and TRBJ2-5; the D gene is possibly TRBD2 (5 bases). The CDR3 runs 16 residues. Germline V lookup: CDR1 SGDLS, CDR2 YYNGEE. V was trimmed by 3 bases and J by 1 base, leaving 16 bases between them. The DNA for the CDR3 is TGTGCCAGCAGCGCACATGTGGCGGGCTCCCAAGAGACCCAGTACTTC. It is translated as CASSAHVAGSQETQYF. The full variable domain, with the rest looked up from reference TRBV9 and TRBJ2-5, is DSGVTQTPKHLITATGQRVTLRCSPRSGDLSVYWYQQSLDQGLQFLIQYYNGEERAKGNILERFSAQQFPDLHSELNLSSLELGDSALYFCASSAHVAGSQETQYFGPGTRLLVL.